The rows below give T cell receptor beta chains drawn from one sample of a study of blood T cell repertoires in COVID-19. Profiled with immunoSEQ multiplex PCR; TCRdb holds only in-frame clones, not every one. The sample contains 200,000 or so clones, around 84% of which appear only once. The sequenced sample was peripheral blood. The receptors here all came from a man aged 50-60 years with acute or convalescent COVID-19. The CDR3 runs from the conserved cysteine through the conserved F or W. D genes are given only for firm matches. Not all rows give a size; the values are once, few, many and, for expanded clones, a class.

-	TRBV7-2	-	TRBJ1-5	TGTGCCAGCAGCTCTCAGACAGGTCAGGGGCCCCAGCATTTT	CASSSQTGQGPQHF
-	TRBV7-2	-	TRBJ2-2	TGTGCCAGCAGCGACCTAACACGACAGTACACCGGGGAGCTGTTTTTT	CASSDLTRQYTGELFF
TRBD1	TRBV3-1/TRBV3-2	-	TRBJ1-2	TGTGCCAGCAGCCAGCCTACAGGGGACTATGGCTACACCTTC	CASSQPTGDYGYTF
TRBD2	TRBV5-1	once	TRBJ2-1	TGCGCCAGCAACGTAGCGGGCAATGAGCAGTTCTTC	CASNVAGNEQFF
TRBD1	TRBV6-5	-	TRBJ1-5	TGTGCCAGCAGCAAAGACAGGGGGGGCAATCAGCCCCAGCATTTT	CASSKDRGGNQPQHF
TRBD1	TRBV20-1	-	TRBJ2-2	TGCAGTGCTAGTCCCACTCCGGGACAGGGGGCCGGGGACACCGGGGAGCTGTTTTTT	CSASPTPGQGAGDTGELFF
TRBD2	TRBV7-6	-	TRBJ2-2	TGTGCCAGCAGCTTAGGCGGACTAGCGGGGGCCTCCCCCTCCGGGGAGCTGTTTTTT	CASSLGGLAGASPSGELFF
-	TRBV4-1	once	TRBJ2-5	TGCGCCAGCAGCCGGGGGCCCTACCAAGAGACCCAGTACTTC	CASSRGPYQETQYF
-	TRBV6-5	few	TRBJ1-2	TGTGCCAGCAGTCGTCGACCGGAGGGCTACACCTTC	CASSRRPEGYTF
-	TRBV2	-	TRBJ1-6	TGTGCCAGCAGTGAAGGAGGGGGTCATAATTCACCCCTCCACTTT	CASSEGGGHNSPLHF
TRBD1	TRBV23-1	-	TRBJ2-7	TGCGCCAGTACTCGGGACAGACGTTACTACGAGCAGTACTTC	CASTRDRRYYEQYF
TRBD2	TRBV14	-	TRBJ2-3	TGTGCCAGCAGCCCGGGACTAGCGGAGTCAGATACGCAGTATTTT	CASSPGLAESDTQYF